Below are 32 T cell receptor beta chains sequenced from a single sample in a study of blood T cells in healthy people across ages. Sample-barcoded 5' priming and a J-beta primer mix drove a second PCR of roughly 6 to 12 cycles. TCRdb processed the 5' RACE reads anew with MiXCR; each CDR3 protein has one entry. Among 800,000 to 950,000 distinct CDR3 sequences listed, under 35% were seen once. These data are also associated with another study on T cells of mothers and their children.

The sample consisted of blood. The receptors stem from a woman aged 35 to 49 in good health.

This clonotype was picked up a small number of times. The gene calls are TRBV27 and TRBJ2-5; 10 nucleotides agree with TRBD2. Trimming took 1 base from V and 4 from J; bases not matched to a gene: 3. Germline-derived CDR1 and CDR2 are MNHEY and SMNVEV (reference sequence). The CDR3 is 15 amino acids. CDR3 protein: CASSLYGTSVETQYF. CDR3 coding DNA: TGTGCCAGCAGTTTATATGGGACTAGCGTAGAGACCCAGTACTTC.

The V and J genes are TRBV12-3 or TRBV12-4 and TRBJ1-1, with TRBD1 as a possible D gene (5 bases). Trimming removed 4 bases at V and 0 bases at J, with 15 bases between. The CDR3 runs to 16 residues. The CDR3 loop is CASSSFQWGMNTEAFF. Here the CDR3 DNA reads TGTGCCAGCAGTTCGTTCCAATGGGGGATGAACACTGAAGCTTTCTTT.

The chain has TRBV7-3 and TRBJ2-1, with TRBD2 matching over 8 bases. Germline CDR1 and CDR2: SGHTA and FQGTGA. The CDR3 covers 18 residues. V gave up 2 bases and J gave up 1 base; unmatched junction bases: 10. The CDR3 reads CASSLGVGGEGSYNEQFF. For the CDR3, the DNA is TGTGCCAGCAGCTTAGGGGTCGGGGGGGAAGGATCCTACAATGAGCAGTTCTTC.

This clonotype was counted ten times or more. The chain has TRBV6-2 or TRBV6-3 and TRBJ2-1; 9 bases match TRBD1. The CDR3 is 12 amino acids. Germline CDR1 reads MNHEY; CDR2 reads SVGEGT. After removal of 8 bases from V and 14 bases from J, the junction contained 10 bases not matched to a gene. The CDR3 is CASSIRDREKFF. The DNA of the CDR3 is TGTGCCAGCTCAATCAGGGACAGGGAGAAGTTCTTC.

This clonotype showed up just a few times. CDR3 bases: TGTGCCAGCAGCAATCCTAACTATGGCTACACCTTC. It translates to CASSNPNYGYTF. The chain recombines TRBV7-8 with TRBJ1-2; no reliable D call. The length of the CDR3 is 12 residues. The V and J ends lost 5 bases and 0 bases respectively, with 4 bases between them. Germline CDR1 SGHVS, CDR2 FQNEAQ.

The chain couples TRBV7-2 to TRBJ1-2, with D uncertain. The CDR3 is 13 amino acids. The V and J ends lost 5 bases and 4 bases respectively, with 11 bases between them. Germline V gives CDR1 SGHTA, CDR2 FQGNSA. In DNA, the CDR3 is TGTGCCAGCAGCGATACAGTGTCCTATGGCTACACCTTC. Translation gives CASSDTVSYGYTF. Combining the CDR3 with reference TRBV7-2 and TRBJ1-2 gives the whole variable domain GAGVSQSPSNKVTEKGKDVELRCDPISGHTALYWYRQSLGQGLEFLIYFQGNSAPDKSGLPSDRFSAERTGGSVSTLTIQRTQQEDSAVYLCASSDTVSYGYTFGSGTRLTVV.

For this clonotype: This could be a read error, since a much larger clone is one nucleotide away. The chain links TRBV6-5 to TRBJ2-5; D possibly corresponds to TRBD1 (7 bases). Germline values: CDR1 MNHEY, CDR2 SVGAGI. Trimming left V 5 bases short and J 5 bases short, with 15 bases between. The CDR3 is 14 residues long. As DNA, the CDR3 is TGTGCCAGCAGTAAGCAGGGGGGCGCGGAGACCCAGTACTTC. This encodes CASSKQGGAETQYF.

This clonotype showed up just a few times. The chain joins TRBV5-1 to TRBJ2-3; D is perhaps TRBD2 (6 bases). Germline V gene sequence: CDR1 SGHRS, CDR2 YFSETQ. The CDR3 has 15 residues. Trimming took 3 bases from V and 1 from J, leaving 12 bases between them. CDR3 amino acids: CASSSQPGGTDTQYF. CDR3 bases: TGCGCCAGCAGCTCCCAACCGGGGGGCACAGATACGCAGTATTTT.

The chain links TRBV20-1 to TRBJ2-5, with D perhaps TRBD1 (6 bases). Germline V gene sequence: CDR1 DFQATT, CDR2 SNEGSKA (reference sequence). Trimming removed 5 bases at V and 3 bases at J, with 13 bases between. The CDR3 contains 13 residues. In nucleotides, the CDR3 is TGCAGTGCTTCCTTCCAGGGGAAAGAGACCCAGTACTTC. Protein: CSASFQGKETQYF.

This clonotype was picked up a small number of times. The V gene is TRBV12-3 or TRBV12-4, the J gene TRBJ1-2, with a weak D call TRBD1 (6 bases). CDR3 size: 17 residues. Trimming left V 6 bases short and J 6 bases short, with 26 bases between. CDR3 nucleotides: TGTGCCAGCAGCCAGGGACAAGAGATGGCCCTTTTGCATGGCTACACCTTC. It codes for CASSQGQEMALLHGYTF.

The J gene is TRBJ2-5, the V gene TRBV29-1; D not certain. Germline V lookup: CDR1 SQVTM, CDR2 ANQGSEA. The CDR3 spans 12 residues. V was clipped by 0 bases and J by 13 bases, with 15 bases between them. CDR3 bases: TGCAGCGTTGAAGAGGGCCCCCGGGTCCGGTACTTC. Protein product: CSVEEGPRVRYF. Drawing the rest from reference TRBV29-1 and TRBJ2-5, the complete variable domain is SAVISQKPSRDICQRGTSLTIQCQVDSQVTMMFWYRQQPGQSLTLIATANQGSEATYESGFVIDKFPISRPNLTFSTLTVSNMSPEDSSIYLCSVEEGPRVRYFGPGTRLLVL.

This clonotype was detected ten times or more. V is TRBV5-1 and J is TRBJ2-1; TRBD1 is a possible D gene (5 bases). Germline CDR1 is SGHRS and CDR2 is YFSETQ. The CDR3 is 17 amino acids. Trimming took 4 bases from V and 2 from J, leaving 19 bases between them. CDR3 nucleotide sequence: TGCGCCAGCAGCACGGGCCTCCAGGGAAGCGCCTACAATGAGCAGTTCTTC. Its protein is CASSTGLQGSAYNEQFF. The full variable domain, rest sourced from reference TRBV5-1 and TRBJ2-1, is KAGVTQTPRYLIKTRGQQVTLSCSPISGHRSVSWYQQTPGQGLQFLFEYFSETQRNKGNFPGRFSGRQFSNSRSEMNVSTLELGDSALYLCASSTGLQGSAYNEQFFGPGTRLTVL.

This chain joins TRBV10-3 and TRBJ2-7; 7 nucleotides agree with TRBD1. The V gene end was trimmed by 2 bases and the J gene end by 1 base; junction bases not matched to a gene: 11. Germline CDR1 reads ENHRY; CDR2 reads SYGVKD. The CDR3 is 17 residues long. This CDR3 reads CAISEPPPGQSSYEQYF. The CDR3 DNA reads TGTGCCATCAGTGAGCCCCCCCCGGGACAGTCTTCCTACGAGCAGTACTTC.

This clonotype was counted ten times or more. The V call is TRBV6-1, the J call TRBJ1-6; D may be TRBD1 (6 bases). With 6 bases removed from V and 8 bases from J, the gap between germline ends came to 17 bases. Germline loops: CDR1 MNHNS, CDR2 SASEGT. This CDR3 comprises 15 residues. CDR3 region: CASRLQGMVDSPLHF. The CDR3 coding sequence is TGTGCCAGCAGACTCCAGGGGATGGTAGATTCACCCCTCCACTTT.

This clonotype was detected ten times or more. The rearrangement links TRBV5-6 to TRBJ2-7; the D gene could be TRBD1 or TRBD2 (5 bases each). The CDR3 covers 16 residues. Germline V gene lookup returns CDR1 SGHDT and CDR2 YYEEEE. V was cut by 3 bases and J by 3 bases, with 19 bases left in between. The CDR3 reads CASSSTFGTDNYEQYF. The CDR3 DNA is TGTGCCAGCAGCTCGACCTTCGGGACGGATAACTACGAGCAGTACTTC. The variable domain in full, completed from reference TRBV5-6 and TRBJ2-7, reads DAGVTQSPTHLIKTRGQQVTLRCSPKSGHDTVSWYQQALGQGPQFIFQYYEEEERQRGNFPDRFSGHQFPNYSSELNVNALLLGDSALYLCASSSTFGTDNYEQYFGPGTRLTVT.

On this clonotype: It may be a read error: a sequence one base away is much more abundant. This chain links TRBV6-5 with TRBJ1-2; D gene uncertain. The CDR3 has 13 amino acids. Germline CDR1 MNHEY, CDR2 SVGAGI. CDR3 sequence reads: CAGSRSRNYGYTF. CDR3 coding DNA: TGTGCCGGCAGTAGGAGCAGAAACTATGGCTACACCTTC.

This clonotype was observed a handful of times. The junction does not match germline at one end; this may be a read error. This sequence joins TRBV27 and TRBJ2-6; maybe TRBD2 (5 bases). Germline-derived CDR1 and CDR2 are MNHEY and SMNVEV (reference sequence). CDR3 length: 17 residues. The CDR3 loop is CASSPRGLGTGANVLTF. CDR3 bases: TGCGCCAGCAGTCCTAGAGGACTGGGGACTGGGGCCAACGTCCTGACTTTC. Using reference TRBV27 and TRBJ2-6 for the parts outside the CDR3, the full variable domain is EAQVTQNPRYLITVTGKKLTVTCSQNMNHEYMSWYRQDPGLGLRQIYYSMNVEVTDKGDVPEGYKVSRKEKRNFPLILESPSPNQTSLYFCASSPRGLGTGANVLTFGAGSRLTVL.

In its sample, this clonotype was seen many times. The rearrangement uses TRBV12-3 or TRBV12-4 and TRBJ2-1; D is unclear. This CDR3 is 11 amino acids long. V was shortened by 6 bases and J by 11 bases, with 11 bases between the two germline ends. The chain's CDR3 is CASSLVGQQFF. DNA of the CDR3: TGTGCCAGCAGCCTCGTCGGGCAGCAGTTCTTC.

This clonotype was counted ten times or more. The gene calls are TRBV7-2 and TRBJ2-7; 12 bases are a match to TRBD1. Losses at the gene ends were 5 bases for V and 4 bases for J; bases not matched to a gene: 3. This CDR3 region has 14 residues. Germline V CDR1 and CDR2: SGHTA, FQGNSA. The CDR3 DNA reads TGTGCCAGCAGCCGGGGACAGGGGGCTTACGAGCAGTACTTC. This sequence encodes CASSRGQGAYEQYF.

This clonotype was counted between two and nine times. This chain joins TRBV28 and TRBJ2-1; D unresolved. V lost 6 bases, J lost 0 bases, and 9 bases lay in between. The germline gives CDR1 MDHEN, CDR2 SYDVKM. CDR3 size: 14 residues. The CDR3 loop is CASRSPSSYNEQFF. In DNA form, the CDR3 reads TGTGCCAGCAGAAGCCCGAGCTCCTACAATGAGCAGTTCTTC.

Comments on this clonotype: One junction end disagrees with the germline gene, perhaps due to a read error. This chain links TRBV6-1 with TRBJ2-2, with unresolved D. CDR3 length: 13 amino acids. Germline loops: CDR1 MNHNS, CDR2 SASEGT. CDR3 protein: CASSQAYTGELFF. Here the CDR3 DNA reads TGTGCCAGCAGTCAAGCCTACACCGGGGAGCTGTTTTTT.

This clonotype showed up many times. The genes are TRBV28 and TRBJ1-2; D is perhaps TRBD1 (5 bases). CDR1 is MDHEN, CDR2 SYDVKM, per germline. This CDR3 region has 14 residues. V gave up 6 bases and J gave up 6 bases, with 17 bases separating them. In nucleotides, the CDR3 is TGTGCCAGCAGCCCCGACAGCCTAGTGGATGGCTACACCTTC. This gives the protein CASSPDSLVDGYTF.

This chain joins TRBV7-2 and TRBJ2-7, with D hard to call. Germline V CDR1 and CDR2: SGHTA, FQGNSA. Trimming took off 3 bases at V and 0 bases at J, with 6 bases between the two ends. This CDR3 spans 13 amino acids. The CDR3 loop is CASSLYTSYEQYF. As DNA, the CDR3 is TGTGCCAGCAGCTTGTACACCTCCTACGAGCAGTACTTC.

Many counts were recorded for this clonotype. The chain carries TRBV7-2 and TRBJ2-4; 9 nucleotides agree with TRBD1. V dropped 4 bases and J dropped 4; count of bases not matched to a gene: 11. This CDR3 is 17 amino acids long. Germline V CDR1 and CDR2: SGHTA, FQGNSA. CDR3 sequence: CASSSRPGGTGKNIQYF. In nucleotides, the CDR3 is TGTGCCAGCAGCTCAAGACCAGGGGGGACAGGGAAAAACATTCAGTACTTC.

The chain recombines TRBV12-3 or TRBV12-4 with TRBJ2-3; a weak D match, TRBD2 (6 bases). V was clipped by 6 bases and J by 1 base, with 14 bases between them. CDR3 length: 15 residues. CDR3 region: CASSTRGVRTDTQYF. The DNA of the CDR3 is TGTGCCAGCAGCACGCGGGGAGTGCGCACAGATACGCAGTATTTT.

This clonotype was observed a few times. DNA of the CDR3: TGTGCCAGCAGTTTGGGCTCCTTCTACGAGCATTTT. It is translated as CASSLGSFYEHF. This sequence joins TRBV28 and TRBJ1-5; no definite D call. Germline-derived CDR1 and CDR2 are MDHEN and SYDVKM. The CDR3 has 12 residues. Deletions cut 3 bases from V and 14 bases from J, with 14 bases between.

A few counts support this clonotype. The chain has TRBV20-1 and TRBJ2-7, with D unresolved. CDR1 is DFQATT, CDR2 SNEGSKA, per germline (reference sequence). The length of the CDR3 is 15 residues. Trimming took off 0 bases at V and 0 bases at J, with 12 bases between the two ends. CDR3 nucleotide sequence: TGCAGTGCTAGAGATTCTGCGTTTGACTCCTACGAGCAGTACTTC. Residues: CSARDSAFDSYEQYF.

In this sample, this clonotype turned up many times. The V gene is TRBV20-1, the J gene TRBJ1-2; D is ambiguous. Germline CDR1 reads DFQATT; CDR2 reads SNEGSKA (reference sequence). With 6 bases removed from V and 2 bases from J, the gap between germline ends came to 10 bases. This CDR3 spans 12 amino acids. The CDR3 region has the DNA TGCAGTGCGAGGACGGGAAACTATGGCTACACCTTC. It specifies CSARTGNYGYTF.

The gene calls are TRBV10-3 and TRBJ2-3; D is possibly TRBD1 or TRBD2 (5 bases each). The CDR3 spans 13 residues. V was shortened by 9 bases and J by 4 bases, with 14 bases between the two germline ends. The germline gives CDR1 ENHRY, CDR2 SYGVKD. CDR3: CAIRTLGADTQYF. The CDR3 region has the DNA TGTGCCATTAGGACCCTGGGGGCAGATACGCAGTATTTT.

This clonotype occurred many times. The CDR3 sequence is CAGGSGLNYEQYF. CDR3 in DNA: TGTGCCGGGGGATCGGGACTAAACTACGAGCAGTACTTC. The V gene is TRBV6-2 or TRBV6-3, the J gene TRBJ2-7; 7 nucleotides align to TRBD2. The V segment lost 11 bases and the J segment 3 bases; nucleotides outside the gene matches: 10. The CDR3 sequence is 13 residues long. CDR1 and CDR2 from the germline V gene are MNHEY and SVGEGT.

Only a few counts were recorded for this clonotype. The chain uses TRBV18 and TRBJ1-2; TRBD1 matches at 9 bases. The ends lost 1 base at V and 3 bases at J; junction bases unmatched: 12. This CDR3 has 18 amino acids. CDR1 is KGHSH and CDR2 is LQKENI in the germline V gene. CDR3 protein: CASSPRVLSTGGYYGYTF. The CDR3 DNA is TGTGCCAGCTCACCACGAGTCTTGTCGACAGGGGGTTACTATGGCTACACCTTC.

The V call is TRBV7-9, the J call TRBJ2-3; 8 positions agree with TRBD2. J lost 5 bases, V lost 2 bases, and 9 bases had no gene match. CDR1 is SEHNR and CDR2 is FQNEAQ in the germline V gene (reference sequence). This CDR3 is built from 16 residues. The CDR3 DNA follows: TGTGCCAGCAGCTTACTGGAACGGGCGGGAGGAGATACGCAGTATTTT. It specifies CASSLLERAGGDTQYF.